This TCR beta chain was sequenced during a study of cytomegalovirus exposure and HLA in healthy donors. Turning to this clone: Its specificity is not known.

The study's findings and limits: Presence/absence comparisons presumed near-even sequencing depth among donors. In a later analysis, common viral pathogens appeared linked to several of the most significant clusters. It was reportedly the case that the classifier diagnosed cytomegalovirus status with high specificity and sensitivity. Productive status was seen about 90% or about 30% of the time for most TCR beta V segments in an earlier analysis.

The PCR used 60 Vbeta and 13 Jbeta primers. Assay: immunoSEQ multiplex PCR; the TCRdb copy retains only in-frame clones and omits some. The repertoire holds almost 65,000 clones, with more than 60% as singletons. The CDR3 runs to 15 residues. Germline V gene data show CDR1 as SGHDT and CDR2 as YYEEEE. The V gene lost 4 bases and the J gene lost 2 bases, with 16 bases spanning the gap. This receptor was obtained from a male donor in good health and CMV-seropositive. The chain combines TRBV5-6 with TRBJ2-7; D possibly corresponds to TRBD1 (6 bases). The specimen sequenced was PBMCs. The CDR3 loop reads CASSNPGTYTYEQYF. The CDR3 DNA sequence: TGTGCCAGCAGCAACCCCGGGACATATACCTACGAGCAGTACTTC.